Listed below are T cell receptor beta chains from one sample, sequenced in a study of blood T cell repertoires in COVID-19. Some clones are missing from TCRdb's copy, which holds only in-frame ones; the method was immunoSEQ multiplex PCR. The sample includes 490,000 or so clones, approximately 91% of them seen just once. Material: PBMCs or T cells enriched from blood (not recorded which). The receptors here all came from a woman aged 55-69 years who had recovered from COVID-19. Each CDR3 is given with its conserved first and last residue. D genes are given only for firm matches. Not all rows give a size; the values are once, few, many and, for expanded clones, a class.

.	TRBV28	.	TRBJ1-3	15	TGTGCCAGCAGCGAGACACAGGGCTCTGGAAACACCATATATTTT	CASSETQGSGNTIYF
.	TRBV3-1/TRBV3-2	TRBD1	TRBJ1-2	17	TGTGCCAGCAGCTACCGGACAGGGCCCCTTATTAACTATGGCTACACCTTC	CASSYRTGPLINYGYTF
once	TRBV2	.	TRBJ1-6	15	TGTGCCAGCAGTCGAACTGACAGCCATAATTCACCCCTCCACTTT	CASSRTDSHNSPLHF
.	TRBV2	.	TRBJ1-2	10	TGTGCCAGGGGGGGGATTGGCTACACCTTC	CARGGIGYTF
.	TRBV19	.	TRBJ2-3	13	TGTGCCAGTAGTATACAGGGCGCAGATACGCAGTATTTT	CASSIQGADTQYF
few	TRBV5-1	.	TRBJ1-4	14	TGCGCCAGCAGCTGGCTGGGCCAGAATGAAAAACTGTTTTTT	CASSWLGQNEKLFF
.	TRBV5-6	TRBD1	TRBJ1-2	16	TGTGCCAGCAGCCTTGCCGGACAGGGTAGCAACTATGGCTACACCTTC	CASSLAGQGSNYGYTF
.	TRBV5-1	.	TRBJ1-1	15	TGCGCCAGCAGCCCAACTGGACAGTTGAACACTGAAGCTTTCTTT	CASSPTGQLNTEAFF
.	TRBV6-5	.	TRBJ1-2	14	TGTGCCAGCAGTTACTCCGCCGGGGGCTATGGCTACACCTTC	CASSYSAGGYGYTF
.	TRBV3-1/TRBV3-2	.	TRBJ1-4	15	TGTGCCAGCAGCCAAAGATACTCAACTAATGAAAAACTGTTTTTT	CASSQRYSTNEKLFF
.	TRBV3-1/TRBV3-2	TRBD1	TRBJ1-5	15	TGTGCCAGCAGCCCGGGACAGGGGGTAAATCAGCCCCAGCATTTT	CASSPGQGVNQPQHF
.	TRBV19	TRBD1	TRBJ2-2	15	TGTGCCAGTACTCGAGGGGGCGCGGGCACCGGGGAGCTGTTTTTT	CASTRGGAGTGELFF
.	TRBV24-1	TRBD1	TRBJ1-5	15	TGTGCCACCAGTGAGCCCTTCAGGGGGAATCAGCCCCAGCATTTT	CATSEPFRGNQPQHF
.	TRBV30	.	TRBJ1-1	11	TGTGCCTGGAGTCGGGGCACTGAAGCTTTCTTT	CAWSRGTEAFF
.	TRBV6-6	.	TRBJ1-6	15	TGTGCCAGCAGTTACTCGGGGGGGCGGGGTTCACCCCTCCACTTT	CASSYSGGRGSPLHF
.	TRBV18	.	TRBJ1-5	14	TGTGCCAGCTCACTGTCCAGGGCCTATCAGCCCCAGCATTTT	CASSLSRAYQPQHF
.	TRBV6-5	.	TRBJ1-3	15	TGTGCCAGCAGCCTTAAGGGGGTCTCTGGAAACACCATATATTTT	CASSLKGVSGNTIYF
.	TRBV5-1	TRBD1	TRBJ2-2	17	TGCGCCAGCAGCCCGTACCCGACAGGGGTGATAACCGGGGAGCTGTTTTTT	CASSPYPTGVITGELFF
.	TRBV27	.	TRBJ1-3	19	TGTGCCAGCAGTTTATCGGCCCCGATCACCCCTGTCTCTGGAAACACCATATATTTT	CASSLSAPITPVSGNTIYF
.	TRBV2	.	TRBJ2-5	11	TGTGCCAGCGGGGCACAAGAGACCCAGTACTTC	CASGAQETQYF
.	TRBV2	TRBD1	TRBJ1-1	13	TGTGCCAGCAAGGGACAGATGAACACTGAAGCTTTCTTT	CASKGQMNTEAFF
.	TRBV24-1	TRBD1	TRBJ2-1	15	TGTGCCACCAGTGATTTGGGGACAGGGGGCAATGAGCAGTTCTTC	CATSDLGTGGNEQFF
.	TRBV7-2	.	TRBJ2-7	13	TGTGCCAGCAGCTTAGCCCCCATCTACGAGCAGTACTTC	CASSLAPIYEQYF
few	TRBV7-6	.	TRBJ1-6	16	TGTGCCAGCAGCCCTGACACGAGCTCCTATAATTCACCCCTCCACTTT	CASSPDTSSYNSPLHF
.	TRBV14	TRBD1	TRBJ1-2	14	TGTGCCAGCAGCCAGACAGGGTTCGGCTATGGCTACACCTTC	CASSQTGFGYGYTF
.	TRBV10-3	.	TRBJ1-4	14	TGTGCCATCGCTAGCGGGTCCTTTAATGAAAAACTGTTTTTT	CAIASGSFNEKLFF
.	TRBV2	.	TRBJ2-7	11	TGTGCCAGCAGTGAAATCGGCGAGCAGTACTTC	CASSEIGEQYF
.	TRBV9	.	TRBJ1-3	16	TGTGCCAGCAGCGTCCTGGGCGGGGGTTCTGGAAACACCATATATTTT	CASSVLGGGSGNTIYF
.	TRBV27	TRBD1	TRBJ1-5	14	TGTGCCAGCAGTTTAAAGACAGGGCGAAAGCCCCAGCATTTT	CASSLKTGRKPQHF
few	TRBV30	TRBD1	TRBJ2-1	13	TGTGCCTGGGGGACAGAAGGTTACAATGAGCAGTTCTTC	CAWGTEGYNEQFF
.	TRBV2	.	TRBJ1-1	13	TGTGCCAGCCAAAACAATCTGAACACTGAAGCTTTCTTT	CASQNNLNTEAFF